Sequencing of this T cell receptor beta chain was carried out in a study of CD8 T cells in ankylosing spondylitis. This clonotype came up a few times. From germline, CDR1 is SEHNR and CDR2 FQNEAQ (reference sequence). The CDR3 is made up of 14 amino acids. The V and J ends lost 5 bases and 0 bases respectively, with 11 bases between them. Molecular-barcoded quantitative 5'-RACE produced these TCR beta libraries. TCRdb called the 5' RACE reads again in MiXCR, with one record for every CDR3 protein. This table has approximately 350,000 distinct CDR3 sequences, around 20% appearing once. The TCR was taken from a male donor with ankylosing spondylitis or in good health (not recorded which). The sequencing sample was made of blood, either unsorted or a sorted T cell fraction (not recorded which). The chain uses TRBV7-9 and TRBJ2-7; D unresolved. CDR3 in amino acids: CASSMGPSSYEQYF. DNA of the CDR3: TGTGCCAGCAGCATGGGCCCTAGCTCCTACGAGCAGTACTTC.